The 24 T cell receptor beta chains below come from one sample, sequenced in a study of shared clonotypes between healthy human individuals (dated by TCRdb to 2020 to 2022). The library relied on the immunoSEQ multiplex PCR assay. What TCRdb holds here is the immuneACCESS table cut down to in-frame rearrangements. Part of the clones is not present; checked against another copy, under half of the missing clones reflect an unresolved V gene, and the others are unexplained. The sample includes just under 95,000 clones, with 60% to 75% observed a single time. The ten largest make up approximately 55% of the sample. Sample: memory CD8+ T cells sorted from blood. This specimen's cell subset or site label, per the study, means: CD45RO+ cells pooled with CCR7-negative TemRA cells. The source is a man aged 25-40 years in good health.

The chain carries TRBV15 and TRBJ2-1; possibly TRBD1 or TRBD2 for D (6 bases each). V lost 7 bases, J lost 6 bases, and 28 bases lay in between. From germline, CDR1 is LNHNV and CDR2 YYDKDF (reference sequence). The CDR3 is made up of 18 amino acids. The CDR3 sequence is CATTAAGGAGVMFNEQFF. The DNA of the CDR3 is TGTGCCACCACCGCGGCGGGCGGGGCAGGGGTGATGTTCAATGAGCAGTTCTTC.

This chain joins TRBV2 and TRBJ2-5; tentatively, D is TRBD1 (7 bases). The CDR3 is 14 amino acids. Per the germline V gene, CDR1 is SNHLY and CDR2 is FYNNEI. V was shortened by 5 bases and J by 1 base, with 11 bases between the two germline ends. The CDR3 loop reads CASSRGTVQETQYF. CDR3 DNA: TGTGCCAGCAGTCGCGGGACAGTCCAAGAGACCCAGTACTTC.

V gene TRBV11-2 combines with J gene TRBJ2-3, with a possible D match to TRBD2 (5 bases). Trimming stripped 4 bases from V and 8 bases from J, with 16 bases between. This CDR3 spans 14 amino acids. The germline gives CDR1 SGHAT, CDR2 FQNNGV. CDR3 sequence: CASSWTGSPGTQYF. In DNA form, the CDR3 reads TGTGCCAGCAGCTGGACTGGGAGCCCCGGTACGCAGTATTTT.

This chain connects TRBV14 to TRBJ2-1, with a tentative D call TRBD2 (6 bases). The CDR3 has 13 amino acids. V was pared by 4 bases and J by 9 bases, with 13 bases between. In germline, CDR1 is SGHDN, CDR2 FVKESK. CDR3 protein: CASSLTGRTEQFF. CDR3 nucleotides: TGTGCCAGCAGCCTGACCGGGAGAACTGAGCAGTTCTTC.

The rearrangement links TRBV6-1 to TRBJ2-7, with D uncertain. CDR3 length: 14 residues. V lost 7 bases to trimming and J lost 2 bases, with 15 bases between them. CDR1 and CDR2 from the germline V gene are MNHNS and SASEGT. CDR3 DNA sequence: TGTGCCAGCACTCAAACCAGTGGGCCCTACGAGCAGTACTTC. It specifies CASTQTSGPYEQYF.

Relative to its sample, this clone is medium-sized. The chain combines TRBV27 with TRBJ2-7; D ambiguous. Deletions cut 1 base from V and 2 bases from J, with 3 bases between. Germline lookup yields CDR1 MNHEY and CDR2 SMNVEV (reference sequence). The CDR3 totals 12 residues. CDR3 residues: CASSLYPYEQYF. The CDR3 DNA reads TGTGCCAGCAGTTTATACCCCTACGAGCAGTACTTC.

Worth noting for this clone: Other nucleotide sequences from this sample produce the same CDR3. The DNA for the CDR3 is TGCAGCGTTGAAGGGCTAGCGGGGGAGAATGAGCAGTTCTTC. Its translation is CSVEGLAGENEQFF. This chain connects TRBV29-1 to TRBJ2-1, with TRBD2 identical over 10 bases. Germline V lookup: CDR1 SQVTM, CDR2 ANQGSEA. The V segment lost 1 base and the J segment 7 bases; nucleotides outside the gene matches: 4. The CDR3 totals 14 residues.

V usage is TRBV10-3 and J usage is TRBJ1-5, with TRBD1 identical over 8 bases. The CDR3 sequence is 13 residues long. Germline V gives CDR1 ENHRY, CDR2 SYGVKD. After removal of 8 bases from V and 2 bases from J, the junction contained 2 bases not matched to a gene. In nucleotides, the CDR3 is TGTGCCATCGCGGACAGGGGCAATCAGCCCCAGCATTTT. Its translation is CAIADRGNQPQHF.

This clone occurred a few times. The CDR3 bases are TGTGCCTGGAGTTTTCCCGGGGAGCTGTTTTTT. This gives the protein CAWSFPGELFF. This rearrangement joins TRBV30 to TRBJ2-2; D unclear. Germline V gene data show CDR1 as GTSNPN and CDR2 as SVGIG (reference sequence). The germline V and J ends were trimmed by 2 bases and 6 bases, with 4 bases remaining between them. The CDR3 length is 11 residues.

This sequence joins TRBV7-9 and TRBJ1-1; a weak D match, TRBD1 (5 bases). CDR1 SEHNR and CDR2 FQNEAQ come from the germline V gene (reference sequence). Trimming took 2 bases from V and 3 from J, leaving 13 bases between them. There are 15 residues in the CDR3. The chain's CDR3 is CASSLSDSSDTEAFF. The CDR3 DNA reads TGTGCCAGCAGCTTAAGCGACAGTTCAGACACTGAAGCTTTCTTT.

The rearrangement joins TRBV4-3 to TRBJ2-6; a possible D gene is TRBD2 (5 bases). Trimming removed 4 bases at V and 0 bases at J, with 13 bases between. This CDR3 has 17 amino acids. Germline-derived CDR1 and CDR2 are LGHNA and YSLEER. The CDR3 region has the DNA TGCGCCAGCAGCCTGAGCGGTGAAAGCTCTGGGGCCAACGTCCTGACTTTC. Translation: CASSLSGESSGANVLTF.

This clone was seen at least ten times. J is TRBJ1-5 and V is TRBV6-1, with TRBD1 matching 8 bases. With V trimmed by 7 bases and J by 1 base, 6 bases remained unmatched. Germline CDR1 and CDR2: MNHNS and SASEGT. This CDR3 comprises 15 residues. CDR3 residues: CASNKDRASNQPQHF. The CDR3, as DNA: TGTGCCAGCAATAAGGACAGGGCGAGCAATCAGCCCCAGCATTTT.

The rearrangement links TRBV9 to TRBJ2-3, with D perhaps assigned TRBD1 or TRBD2 (6 bases each). V gave up 5 bases and J gave up 1 base, with 11 bases separating them. This CDR3 has 14 residues. Germline V lookup: CDR1 SGDLS, CDR2 YYNGEE. CDR3 nucleotide sequence: TGTGCCAGCAGACGGGGGCAAGGCACAGATACGCAGTATTTT. Encoded protein: CASRRGQGTDTQYF.

In nucleotides, the CDR3 is TGTGCCAGCAGCCCCCCCGGGCAGACCTATGGCTACACCTTC. Protein sequence: CASSPPGQTYGYTF. The V call is TRBV7-2, the J call TRBJ1-2; the D is unclear. The V end lost 5 bases, the J end lost 4 bases, and 14 bases lay between the germline ends. Germline CDR1 SGHTA, CDR2 FQGNSA. The CDR3 runs to 14 residues.

This clone has ten or more counts. The chain carries TRBV6-1 and TRBJ1-1; D call uncertain. Germline CDR1 MNHNS, CDR2 SASEGT. The V gene lost 4 bases and the J gene lost 3 bases, with 12 bases spanning the gap. This CDR3 contains 14 residues. The CDR3 sequence is CASSAVASDTEAFF. DNA for the CDR3: TGTGCCAGCAGTGCCGTGGCAAGTGACACTGAAGCTTTCTTT.

The chain combines TRBV10-1 with TRBJ2-1, with 10 bases aligning to TRBD1. The length of the CDR3 is 14 residues. J lost 5 bases, V lost 6 bases, and 4 bases had no gene match. Germline V gene sequence: CDR1 WNHNN, CDR2 SYGVQD (reference sequence). CDR3 sequence (DNA): TGCGCCAGCAGGAGGGACAGGGGCGACAATGAGCAGTTCTTC. Translated: CASRRDRGDNEQFF.

This clone was seen only once. This sequence joins TRBV6-5 and TRBJ1-2; D is possibly TRBD1 (6 bases). The CDR3 runs to 15 residues. Trimming stripped 0 bases from V and 2 bases from J, with 10 bases between. From germline, CDR1 is MNHEY and CDR2 SVGAGI. CDR3 sequence: CASSYSRTANYGYTF. CDR3 bases: TGTGCCAGCAGTTACTCGAGGACAGCGAACTATGGCTACACCTTC.

The chain recombines TRBV4-1 with TRBJ2-7; unclear D gene. V lost 4 bases, J lost 5 bases, and 9 bases lay in between. The CDR3 is made up of 12 amino acids. Germline V gives CDR1 MGHRA, CDR2 YSYEKL. The CDR3 spells CASSLDLNEQYF. The CDR3 DNA reads TGCGCCAGCAGCCTCGACCTGAACGAGCAGTACTTC.

CDR3: CASSLEGVGLGRNEQFF. The CDR3 region has the DNA TGTGCCAGCAGTCTAGAGGGGGTCGGCTTGGGGAGGAATGAGCAGTTCTTC. V is TRBV11-3 and J is TRBJ2-1; D is possibly TRBD1 or TRBD2 (6 bases each). The CDR3 extends over 17 amino acids. The V and J ends lost 6 bases and 7 bases respectively, with 25 bases between them. Germline V gene sequence: CDR1 SGHNT, CDR2 YENEEA.

The chain carries TRBV6-1 and TRBJ2-7; TRBD2 matches 14 bases. CDR1 MNHNS and CDR2 SASEGT come from the germline V gene. The V gene end was trimmed by 4 bases and the J gene end by 2 bases; junction bases not matched to a gene: 4. The CDR3 extends over 16 amino acids. The CDR3 loop reads CASSGLAGGIAYEQYF. DNA for the CDR3: TGTGCCAGCAGTGGACTAGCGGGAGGGATTGCCTACGAGCAGTACTTC.

Details on this clone: A clone one base away is much larger, so this may be a read error. V usage is TRBV13 and J usage is TRBJ2-7; 11 bases match TRBD1. The CDR3 contains 14 residues. Germline V CDR1 and CDR2: PRHDT, FYEKMQ (reference sequence). The trim removed 5 bases at V and 3 bases at J, leaving 3 bases unmatched. The CDR3 region has the DNA TGTGCCAGCAGCCCCGGGACAGGGGGCTACGAGCAGTACTTC. Translation: CASSPGTGGYEQYF.

The V call is TRBV11-2, the J call TRBJ1-4; a weak D match, TRBD1 (5 bases). Trimming stripped 5 bases from V and 4 bases from J, with 11 bases between. This CDR3 has 14 amino acids. The germline V gene encodes CDR1 SGHAT and CDR2 FQNNGV. CDR3 sequence (DNA): TGTGCCAGCAGCGAGGGACCATTTAATGAAAAACTGTTTTTT. Amino acids: CASSEGPFNEKLFF. Using reference TRBV11-2 and TRBJ1-4 for the parts outside the CDR3, the full variable domain is EAGVAQSPRYKIIEKRQSVAFWCNPISGHATLYWYQQILGQGPKLLIQFQNNGVVDDSQLPKDRFSAERLKGVDSTLKIQPAKLEDSAVYLCASSEGPFNEKLFFGSGTQLSVL.

The chain has TRBV9 and TRBJ1-3, with unresolved D. CDR3 size: 12 residues. The germline V gene has CDR1 SGDLS and CDR2 YYNGEE. The V end lost 4 bases, the J end lost 3 bases, and 5 bases lay between the germline ends. CDR3 residues: CASSPGGNTIYF. The CDR3, as DNA: TGTGCCAGCAGCCCCGGTGGAAACACCATATATTTT.

The CDR3 DNA reads as TGCGCCAGCGGCCCCGGGACAGGGGGTTACACTGAAGCTTTCTTT. It is translated as CASGPGTGGYTEAFF. This sequence joins TRBV4-3 and TRBJ1-1; TRBD1 matches at 11 bases. V was clipped by 8 bases and J by 3 bases; unmatched bases: 8. Germline V gene sequence: CDR1 LGHNA, CDR2 YSLEER. The CDR3 totals 15 residues.